These 7 T cell receptor beta chains came from one sample sequenced in a study of vaccination and CD4 T cells after COVID-19. Cultured CD4+ T-cell DNA underwent Oncomine TCR Beta short-read sequencing. TCRdb reprocessed the PCR reads with MiXCR, giving one entry per CDR3 protein. The sample carries around 20,000 distinct CDR3 sequences, 50% to 65% recorded once. Treatment: approximately 9-day PBMC culture with coronavirus spike peptide pools or control peptides (ViraFEST assay). Antigens of these TCRs are unknown. The sample was CD4+ T cells from blood, cultured in vitro, taken before SARS-CoV-2 vaccination. The receptors originated from a human donor who had recovered from COVID-19.

V is TRBV20-1 and J is TRBJ2-1, with 10 bases aligning to TRBD2. V was pared by 3 bases and J by 7 bases, with 21 bases of the junction left unmatched. The CDR3 runs to 19 residues. The germline gives CDR1 DFQATT, CDR2 SNEGSKA (reference sequence). CDR3 amino acids: CSASMIASGSLRGLNEQFF. The CDR3 nucleotides are TGCAGTGCTAGTATGATCGCTAGCGGGAGTTTGAGGGGATTAAATGAGCAGTTCTTC.

This clonotype was detected only a few times. The V and J genes are TRBV20-1 and TRBJ2-3; TRBD2 might be the D (5 bases). CDR1 and CDR2 from the germline V gene are DFQATT and SNEGSKA (reference sequence). V was cut by 5 bases and J by 3 bases, with 15 bases left in between. The CDR3 has 14 amino acids. CDR3 region: CSASDYLGTDTQYF. The DNA of the CDR3 is TGCAGTGCTTCAGACTATCTCGGGACAGATACGCAGTATTTT.

Judged by abundance, this clonotype is medium-sized (0.01 to 0.1%). The rearrangement links TRBV20-1 to TRBJ1-5; maybe TRBD1 (6 bases). CDR1 and CDR2 (germline): DFQATT, SNEGSKA (reference sequence). The CDR3 consists of 13 residues. V was shortened by 0 bases and J by 7 bases, with 10 bases between the two germline ends. As DNA, the CDR3 is TGCAGTGCTAGAGATGGGGGGGGCCAGCCCCAGCATTTT. Protein sequence: CSARDGGGQPQHF.

This clonotype was observed once. The CDR3 is CASSENGGTEAFF. CDR3 nucleotides: TGTGCCAGCAGTGAAAACGGGGGCACTGAAGCTTTCTTT. The chain employs TRBV6-4 and TRBJ1-1; tentatively, D is TRBD1 (5 bases). The V end was cut by 3 bases, the J end by 4 bases, with 9 bases between. CDR1 is MRHNA, CDR2 SNTAGT, per germline. The CDR3 spans 13 residues.

The DNA of the CDR3 is TGTGCCAGCAGTTACCCGATTGGGACAGCTAACTATGGCTACACCTTC. It translates to CASSYPIGTANYGYTF. The chain employs TRBV6-5 and TRBJ1-2; 7 positions agree with TRBD1. J gave up 0 bases and V 2 bases, and 6 bases lay outside the gene matches. This CDR3 comprises 16 residues. The V gene's germline CDR1 is MNHEY and CDR2 SVGAGI.

The J gene is TRBJ2-5, the V gene TRBV15, with 10 positions matching TRBD1. The CDR3 consists of 19 residues. V gave up 6 bases and J gave up 5 bases; unmatched junction bases: 21. Germline V lookup: CDR1 LNHNV, CDR2 YYDKDF (reference sequence). For the CDR3, the DNA is TGTGCCACCAGGAACCAAAGGGGGGACAGGGGACACTCCAGGGAGACCCAGTACTTC. Protein sequence: CATRNQRGDRGHSRETQYF.

The chain combines TRBV5-8 with TRBJ2-7; TRBD1 might be the D (6 bases). Germline V gene data show CDR1 as SGHTS and CDR2 as YDEGEE. Trimming shortened V by 4 bases and J by 7 bases, and 18 bases separated the two germline ends. CDR3 length: 14 residues. This CDR3 is CASSRQAHPGEQYF. CDR3 bases: TGTGCCAGCAGCCGACAGGCCCACCCTGGGGAGCAGTACTTC.